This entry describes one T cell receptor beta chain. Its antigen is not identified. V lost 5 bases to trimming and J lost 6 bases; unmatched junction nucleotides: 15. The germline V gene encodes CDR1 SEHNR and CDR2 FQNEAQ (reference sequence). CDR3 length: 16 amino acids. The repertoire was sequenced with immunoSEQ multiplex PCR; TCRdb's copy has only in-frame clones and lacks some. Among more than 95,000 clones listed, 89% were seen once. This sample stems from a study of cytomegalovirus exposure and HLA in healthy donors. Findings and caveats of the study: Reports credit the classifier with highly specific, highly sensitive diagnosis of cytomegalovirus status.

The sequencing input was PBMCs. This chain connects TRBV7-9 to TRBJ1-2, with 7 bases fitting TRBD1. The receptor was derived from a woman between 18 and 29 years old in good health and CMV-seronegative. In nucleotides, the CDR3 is TGTGCCAGCAGCCCGAGAACCGGGACAGAAGCTAATGGCTACACCTTC. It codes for CASSPRTGTEANGYTF.